This entry features one TCR beta chain sequence. As yet, its antigen is unknown. CDR1 is MDHEN and CDR2 is SYDVKM in the germline V gene. Between the trimmed V and J ends, which lost 6 bases and 1 base, there was a span of 7 bases. The CDR3 is 13 amino acids. Method: immunoSEQ multiplex PCR; TCRdb's copy keeps in-frame clones and lacks some. The profile shows fewer than 25,000 clones, 70% to 90% of them singletons. The sample originates from a study of T cells in narcolepsy. Points from the study as a whole: Reportedly, autoreactive clonotypes were serially detected in patients' blood but not controls'.

V usage is TRBV28 and J usage is TRBJ1-5, with D maybe TRBD1 (5 bases). The sample comprised memory (CD45RA-) CD4+ T cells from blood. The clonotype comes from a human donor in good health. The CDR3 DNA is TGTGCCAGCAGGCAGGGCAGCAATCAGCCCCAGCATTTT. Protein product: CASRQGSNQPQHF.